One sample yielded the 6 T cell receptor beta chains listed below, sequenced in a study of T cell responses to AZD1222 COVID-19 vaccine. Data came from immunoSEQ multiplex PCR; TCRdb stores just in-frame clones and leaves some out. There are about 90,000 clones in the sample; 85% to 90% occur only once, and 9% to 14% lies in the top ten. The starting material was peripheral blood, obtained 28 days after the second AZD1222 dose. These receptors all stem from an adult who received the AZD1222 COVID-19 vaccine.

In its sample, this clone was seen once. V is TRBV30 and J is TRBJ2-1; 10 bases match TRBD2. CDR1 and CDR2 from the germline V gene are GTSNPN and SVGIG (reference sequence). The CDR3 contains 14 residues. With 0 bases clipped from V and 12 bases from J, the junction kept 8 bases outside the gene matches. The CDR3 nucleotides are TGTGCCTGGAGTGTAGGTACTAGCGGGGCGCGGCAGTTCTTC. This translates into CAWSVGTSGARQFF.

The chain has TRBV3-1 (or the pseudogene TRBV3-2) and TRBJ1-6, with D possibly being TRBD1 (5 bases). V was clipped by 0 bases and J by 9 bases, with 15 bases between them. The germline CDR1 and CDR2 sequences are LGHDT and YNNKEL (reference sequence). CDR3 length equals 16 residues. The CDR3 protein is CASSQDGAGSSSPLHF. CDR3 DNA: TGTGCCAGCAGCCAAGATGGGGCAGGATCCAGTTCACCCCTCCACTTT.

This sequence joins TRBV5-1 and TRBJ1-5, with 7 bases aligning to TRBD1. The CDR3 has 15 amino acids. Trimming removed 4 bases from V and 0 bases from J; junction bases left unmatched: 4. In germline, CDR1 is SGHRS, CDR2 YFSETQ. CDR3 DNA sequence: TGCGCCAGCAGCGCGACAGGGATTAGCAATCAGCCCCAGCATTTT. Encoded protein: CASSATGISNQPQHF. Filled out from reference TRBV5-1 and TRBJ1-5, the complete variable domain reads KAGVTQTPRYLIKTRGQQVTLSCSPISGHRSVSWYQQTPGQGLQFLFEYFSETQRNKGNFPGRFSGRQFSNSRSEMNVSTLELGDSALYLCASSATGISNQPQHFGDGTRLSIL.

This clone appeared once. The chain has TRBV29-1 and TRBJ1-2; maybe TRBD1 (5 bases). Trimming removed 7 bases at V and 8 bases at J, with 14 bases between. The germline V gene encodes CDR1 SQVTM and CDR2 ANQGSEA. The CDR3 totals 11 residues. The CDR3 sequence: CSAERREGYTF. In DNA, the CDR3 is TGCAGCGCCGAACGCAGGGAGGGCTACACCTTC.

The V gene is TRBV7-3, the J gene TRBJ2-2, with D unresolved. Germline lookup yields CDR1 SGHTA and CDR2 FQGTGA. The CDR3 sequence is 14 residues long. With 2 bases removed from V and 0 bases from J, the gap between germline ends came to 4 bases. The CDR3 DNA reads as TGTGCCAGCAGCTTACACACGAACACCGGGGAGCTGTTTTTT. This codes for CASSLHTNTGELFF.

The rearrangement joins TRBV30 to TRBJ1-2, with 7 bases fitting TRBD1. The CDR3 consists of 16 residues. The V and J ends lost 3 bases and 4 bases, in that order; junction bases with no gene match: 14. Per germline, CDR1 GTSNPN and CDR2 SVGIG (reference sequence). CDR3 bases: TGTGCCTGGAGGGGCCCCTGGACAGGAGGACTCTATGGCTACACCTTC. This codes for CAWRGPWTGGLYGYTF.